This T cell receptor (beta chain) was retrieved from a study of brain metastases from non-small cell lung cancer (dated by TCRdb to about 2019). Notes on the research overall: In non-small-cell lung cancer patients, the researchers characterized the immune microenvironment of brain metastases and primary tumors that had been resected as matched pairs. The paper's findings and limits, for the study overall: T-cell infiltration was lower in brain metastases than in primary tumors (P < 0.001). T-cell clones were apparently expanded in around 60% of brain metastases relative to the matched primary tumors. Paired brain metastases and primary tumors largely shared TCR repertoires, although T-cell densities in the metastases were sparse.

The CDR3 has 13 amino acids, counting the end cysteine and phenylalanine. The read is trimmed to its CDR3 DNA, 39 bases read in frame from base 1. V lost 4 bases and J lost 2 bases; the stretch between them is 7 bases long. CDR1 and CDR2 were assigned from the germline V gene (reference sequence) as MNHEY and SMNVEV. The library was built by means of the immunoSEQ multiplex PCR assay. Alongside a 770-gene immune expression panel, the team sequenced the T-cell receptor beta chain repertoire. Not all clones reach the TCRdb copy of this immuneACCESS table, which keeps in-frame sequences only. Checked studies attribute under half of the gap to unresolved V genes and leave the rest unexplained. Present in this sample are 2,400 or so clones, around four fifths of which were seen just once. The ten top clones hold approximately 9.9% of the sample. A total of 30 to 50 patients with non-small-cell lung cancer that had been surgically resected, each with specimens from both a primary tumor and a brain metastasis, made up the cohort. The tumor specimens used were formalin-fixed, paraffin-embedded tissues taken from archives.

Turning to this clone: Its antigen is unknown. Per-base quality was not reported, and no clone a single base away is much larger than it.

Sequencing input: primary lung tumor tissue. The cell subset or site label corresponds to: primary lung tumor paired with brain metastasis. The V and J segments used are TRBV27 and TRBJ2-3; the D gene assignment is ambiguous. This sequence originates from a donor aged 40 or over with non-small cell lung cancer. CDR3 protein: CASSSRLTDTQYF. The sequence in DNA is TGTGCCAGCAGTTCGCGCCTCACAGATACGCAGTATTTT.